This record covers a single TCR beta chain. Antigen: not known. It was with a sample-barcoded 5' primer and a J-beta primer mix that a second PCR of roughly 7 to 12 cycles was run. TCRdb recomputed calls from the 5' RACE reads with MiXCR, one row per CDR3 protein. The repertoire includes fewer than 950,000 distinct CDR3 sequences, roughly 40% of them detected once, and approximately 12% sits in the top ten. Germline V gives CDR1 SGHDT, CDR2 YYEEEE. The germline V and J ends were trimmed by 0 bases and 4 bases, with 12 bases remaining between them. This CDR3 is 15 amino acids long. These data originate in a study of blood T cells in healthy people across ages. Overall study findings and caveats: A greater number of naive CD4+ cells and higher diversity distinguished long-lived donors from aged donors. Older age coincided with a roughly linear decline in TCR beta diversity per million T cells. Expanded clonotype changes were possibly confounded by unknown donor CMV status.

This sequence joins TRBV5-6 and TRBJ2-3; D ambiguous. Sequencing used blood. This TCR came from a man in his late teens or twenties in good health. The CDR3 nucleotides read TGTGCCAGCAGCTTGGGAGAAATCTCCGCAGATACGCAGTATTTT. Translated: CASSLGEISADTQYF.